This T cell receptor beta chain comes out of a study of shared clonotypes between healthy human individuals. The length of the CDR3 is 16 residues. Trimming cost V 0 bases and J 1 base, with 13 bases left between them. The germline V gene encodes CDR1 SGHRS and CDR2 YFSETQ. Approximately 30,000 T cell genomes (approximately 210 ng DNA) went into each sorted-subset replicate. The table came from immunoSEQ multiplex PCR; TCRdb's copy has only in-frame clones and leaves some out. The sample has 2.3 million or so clones, about 92% seen once. The clonotype originates from a young man in good health. Some clones in this sample may be carry-over from other donors' samples. Input material: naive CD4+ T cells from PBMCs. Subset in this sample: CD45RA+ positively selected. The gene calls are TRBV5-1 and TRBJ1-1; no clear D. The chain's CDR3 is CASSLVALGPNTEAFF. The CDR3 nucleotides are TGCGCCAGCAGCTTGGTTGCTCTCGGCCCGAACACTGAAGCTTTCTTT.